A single sample gave rise to the 2 T cell receptor beta chains below, sequenced in a study of blood T cells in healthy people across ages. The authors ran a second PCR of roughly 6 to 12 cycles using a sample-barcoded 5' primer and a J-beta primer mix. One entry per CDR3 protein, called by TCRdb with MiXCR from the 5' RACE reads. The profile shows over 600,000 distinct CDR3 sequences, 40% to 45% of them singletons. Sequencing used blood. The receptors stem from a man older than 75 in good health.

The rearrangement links TRBV4-1 to TRBJ2-1, with D hard to call. V shed 1 base and J shed 8 bases, with 12 bases lying between them. The CDR3 totals 14 residues. From germline, CDR1 is MGHRA and CDR2 YSYEKL. The CDR3 sequence is CASSQVSRRDEQFF. CDR3 sequence (DNA): TGCGCCAGCAGCCAAGTGTCTCGACGCGATGAGCAGTTCTTC.

This clonotype was recorded a few times. This chain connects TRBV20-1 to TRBJ2-5; D gene uncertain. Trimming shortened V by 4 bases and J by 5 bases, and 23 bases separated the two germline ends. This CDR3 has 16 residues. Germline values: CDR1 DFQATT, CDR2 SNEGSKA (reference sequence). The CDR3 sequence is CSATSTDVSPGETQYF. The CDR3 DNA reads as TGCAGTGCTACCAGCACGGATGTCAGCCCTGGGGAGACCCAGTACTTC.